The rows below give T cell receptor beta chains drawn from one sample of a study of graft-versus-host responses after intestinal transplantation. For these TCRs, the target antigens are not known. Generated by immunoSEQ multiplex PCR, the TCRdb table keeps only in-frame clones and is missing some. The table shows under 150,000 clones, with over 80% occurring only once. The sample in question was unstimulated CD4+ T cells sorted from spleen or lymph node cells, obtained before intestinal transplant. These TCRs come from a human donor who received an intestinal transplant. Each CDR3 is given without its conserved first and last residue.

TRBJ1-4 | TRBV7-9 | ASSTGQGHEKLF
TRBJ2-1 | TRBV29-1 | SVGTSGWSYNEQF
TRBJ2-7 | TRBV21-1 | ASSKGFRGDEQY
TRBJ1-5 | TRBV19 | ASSMGGVGNQPQH
TRBJ2-2 | TRBV6-5 | ASSYWTSVTGELF
TRBJ1-2 | TRBV7-2 | ASSLDLYGYT
TRBJ2-7 | TRBV11-1 | ASSFDRGTATD
TRBJ2-1 | TRBV4-1 | ASSQVPAGTSGSNEQF
TRBJ2-2 | TRBV18 | ASSRTSGPNTGELF
TRBJ2-6 | TRBV5-1 | ASSFDRVSGANVLT
TRBJ2-5 | TRBV7-2 | ASSPGPQETQY
TRBJ1-2 | TRBV6-6 | ASSYSKTNYGYT
TRBJ2-5 | TRBV5-1 | ASSPYRDSLGGTQY
TRBJ2-7 | TRBV15 | ATSRDRLGLGEGYEQY
TRBJ2-3 | TRBV18 | ASSPVSAARDTQY
TRBJ2-7 | TRBV21-1 | ASSKANWGTGAPYEQY
TRBJ2-3 | TRBV27 | ASRVPRTSPGDTQY
TRBJ1-4 | TRBV30 | AYDRQGNEKLF
TRBJ2-5 | TRBV29-1 | SVVRGQTETQY
TRBJ2-1 | TRBV7-3 | ASSLGGSGNEQF
TRBJ2-2 | TRBV28 | ASRYSGIPVDTGELF
TRBJ2-4 | TRBV4-2 | ASSLIGDSLAKNIQY
TRBJ2-5 | TRBV4-1 | ASSQDGAAQETQY
TRBJ2-4 | TRBV30 | AWSVIRRTSGTLAKNIQY
TRBJ2-3 | TRBV4-1 | ASSQVMWEGPTDTQY
TRBJ1-5 | TRBV6-1 | ASTGQGGDQPQH
TRBJ2-5 | TRBV5-1 | ASSSGTSGETQY
TRBJ2-7 | TRBV5-1 | ASSPAVGSYEQY
TRBJ2-1 | TRBV5-4 | ASSRGLANEQF
TRBJ2-7 | TRBV6-4 | ASSPPEPLSSYEQY
TRBJ2-7 | TRBV29-1 | SVGQTYEQY
TRBJ1-1 | TRBV18 | ASTPDTTMNTEAF
TRBJ1-5 | TRBV6-1 | ASTLTVNQPQH
TRBJ1-3 | TRBV6-1 | ASSEVLNTIY
TRBJ2-7 | TRBV11-2 | ASSAQIQIRGYEQY
TRBJ2-2 | TRBV5-1 | ASSPEGVGELF
TRBJ2-2 | TRBV19 | ASSIVPSNTGELF
TRBJ2-4 | TRBV9 | ASSVGGSGNAKNIQY
TRBJ2-7 | TRBV30 | AWGEGVPYEQY
TRBJ1-5 | TRBV5-6 | ASSSGTGSQPQH
TRBJ2-2 | TRBV27 | ASSLSKQVGTGELF
TRBJ2-7 | TRBV11-2 | ASGRGSGGVYEQY
TRBJ1-4 | TRBV7-9 | ASSLATGINEKLF
TRBJ1-2 | TRBV5-1 | ASSPGGAGYT
TRBJ2-7 | TRBV11-2 | ASSTGGPAEQY
TRBJ2-1 | TRBV7-6 | ASSLVFGRETNEQF
TRBJ2-7 | TRBV10-3 | AISPGSHEQY
TRBJ2-7 | TRBV5-5 | ASSLVHTLGDYEQY
TRBJ2-7 | TRBV7-8 | ASSLFGSYEQY
TRBJ2-7 | TRBV7-9 | ASSSGQGRLYEQY
TRBJ1-2 | TRBV7-9 | ASSQALGPSSGYT
TRBJ1-3 | TRBV7-8 | ASSPLRNTIY
TRBJ2-7 | TRBV6-5 | ASSSGGEQY
TRBJ1-2 | TRBV7-9 | ASSQPPPSANYGYT
. | TRBV28 | ASIRLPGYEQY